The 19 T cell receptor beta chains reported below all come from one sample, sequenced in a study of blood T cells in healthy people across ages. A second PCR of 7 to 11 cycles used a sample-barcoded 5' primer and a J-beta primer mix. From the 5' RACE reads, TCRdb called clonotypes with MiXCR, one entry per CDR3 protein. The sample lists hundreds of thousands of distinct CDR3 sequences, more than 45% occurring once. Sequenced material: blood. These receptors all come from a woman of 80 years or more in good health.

CDR3 residues: CASSYLGLATSTDTQYF. The CDR3 region has the DNA TGTGCCAGCAGTTATCTGGGACTAGCCACTAGCACAGATACGCAGTATTTT. The V gene is TRBV27, the J gene TRBJ2-3; 9 bases line up with TRBD2. Germline V lookup: CDR1 MNHEY, CDR2 SMNVEV (reference sequence). The CDR3 length is 17 residues. J gave up 0 bases and V 4 bases, and 8 bases lay outside the gene matches.

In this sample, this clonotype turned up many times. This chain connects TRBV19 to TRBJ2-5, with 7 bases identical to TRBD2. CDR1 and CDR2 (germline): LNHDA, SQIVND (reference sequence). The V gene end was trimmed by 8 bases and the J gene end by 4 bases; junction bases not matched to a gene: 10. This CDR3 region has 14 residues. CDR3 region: CASARGLSPETQYF. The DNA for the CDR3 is TGTGCCAGTGCAAGGGGACTATCACCAGAGACCCAGTACTTC.

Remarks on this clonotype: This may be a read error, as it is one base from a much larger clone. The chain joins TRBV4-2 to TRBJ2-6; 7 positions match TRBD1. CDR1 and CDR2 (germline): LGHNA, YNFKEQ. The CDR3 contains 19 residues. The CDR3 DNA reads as TGTGCCAGCAGACTCGGGGACAGCGCCAGGAGTACTGGGGCCAACGGCCTGACTTTC. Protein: CASRLGDSARSTGANGLTF.

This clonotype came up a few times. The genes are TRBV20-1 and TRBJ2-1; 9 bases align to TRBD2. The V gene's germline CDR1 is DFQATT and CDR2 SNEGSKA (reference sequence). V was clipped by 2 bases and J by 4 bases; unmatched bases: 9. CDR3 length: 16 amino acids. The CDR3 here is CSARYLASGAYNEQFF. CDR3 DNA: TGCAGTGCTAGATATCTGGCTAGCGGGGCGTACAATGAGCAGTTCTTC.

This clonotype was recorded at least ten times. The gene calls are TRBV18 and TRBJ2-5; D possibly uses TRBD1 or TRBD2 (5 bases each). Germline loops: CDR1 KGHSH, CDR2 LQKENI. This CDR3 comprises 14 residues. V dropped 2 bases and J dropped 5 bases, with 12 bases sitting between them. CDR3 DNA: TGTGCCAGCTCACCAAGTTCAGGGAGTGAGACCCAGTACTTC. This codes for CASSPSSGSETQYF.

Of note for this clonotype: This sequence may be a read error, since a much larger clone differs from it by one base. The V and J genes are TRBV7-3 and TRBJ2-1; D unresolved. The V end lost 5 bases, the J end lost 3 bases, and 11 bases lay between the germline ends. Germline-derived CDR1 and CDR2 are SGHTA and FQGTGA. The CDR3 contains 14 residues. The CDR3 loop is CASSPTADYNEQFF. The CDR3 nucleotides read TGTGCCAGCAGCCCGACCGCCGACTACAATGAGCAGTTCTTC.

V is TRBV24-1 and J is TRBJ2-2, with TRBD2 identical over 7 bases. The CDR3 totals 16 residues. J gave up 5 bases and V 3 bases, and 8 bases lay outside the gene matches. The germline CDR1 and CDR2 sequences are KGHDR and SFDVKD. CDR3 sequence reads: CATSDARGRVTGELFF. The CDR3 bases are TGTGCCACCAGTGATGCGCGCGGGAGAGTTACCGGGGAGCTGTTTTTT.

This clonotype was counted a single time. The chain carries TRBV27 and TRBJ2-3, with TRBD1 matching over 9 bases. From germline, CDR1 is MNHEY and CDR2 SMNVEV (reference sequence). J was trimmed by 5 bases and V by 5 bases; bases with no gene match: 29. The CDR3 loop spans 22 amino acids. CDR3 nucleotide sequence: TGTGCCAGCAGTGGGCCCGCCGGGACAGGGTTTTGGCCAGCGGGGCCGGGAGATACGCAGTATTTT. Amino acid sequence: CASSGPAGTGFWPAGPGDTQYF.

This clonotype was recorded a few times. In DNA, the CDR3 is TGTGCCAGCAGCTTATCCTACGGTTCTGAAGCTTTCTTT. This codes for CASSLSYGSEAFF. The chain joins TRBV7-9 to TRBJ1-1; D is unresolved. The CDR3 is made up of 13 amino acids. Germline loops: CDR1 SEHNR, CDR2 FQNEAQ (reference sequence). Trimming cost V 2 bases and J 6 bases, with 10 bases left between them.

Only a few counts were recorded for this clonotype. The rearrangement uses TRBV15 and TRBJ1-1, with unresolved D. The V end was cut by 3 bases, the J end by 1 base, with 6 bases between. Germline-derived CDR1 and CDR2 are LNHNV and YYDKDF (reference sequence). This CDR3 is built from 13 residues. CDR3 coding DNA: TGTGCCACCAGCAGCGAGGGGAACACTGAAGCTTTCTTT. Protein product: CATSSEGNTEAFF.

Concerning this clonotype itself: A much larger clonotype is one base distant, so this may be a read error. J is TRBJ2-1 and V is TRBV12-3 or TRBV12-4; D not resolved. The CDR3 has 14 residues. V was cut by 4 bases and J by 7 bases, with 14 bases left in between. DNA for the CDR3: TGTGCCAGCAGTTCCGGCCCACCCTGGAATGAGCAGTTCTTC. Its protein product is CASSSGPPWNEQFF.

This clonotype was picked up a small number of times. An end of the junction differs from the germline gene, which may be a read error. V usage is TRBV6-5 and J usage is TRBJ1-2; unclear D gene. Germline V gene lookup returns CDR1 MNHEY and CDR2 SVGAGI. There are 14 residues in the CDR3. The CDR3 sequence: CASSPSPGVYDYTF. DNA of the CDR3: TGTGCCAGCAGTCCTTCACCAGGAGTTTATGACTACACCTTC.

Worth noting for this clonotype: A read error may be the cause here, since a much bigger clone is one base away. The CDR3 sequence: CASSSASDWLVDEQFF. CDR3 sequence (DNA): TGTGCCAGCAGCTCGGCTAGCGACTGGCTTGTGGATGAGCAGTTCTTC. The V and J genes are TRBV11-2 and TRBJ2-1; TRBD2 might be the D (6 bases). The germline CDR1 and CDR2 sequences are SGHAT and FQNNGV. This CDR3 contains 16 residues. Trimming took 4 bases from V and 8 from J, leaving 21 bases between them. The variable domain in full, completed from reference TRBV11-2 and TRBJ2-1, reads EAGVAQSPRYKIIEKRQSVAFWCNPISGHATLYWYQQILGQGPKLLIQFQNNGVVDDSQLPKDRFSAERLKGVDSTLKIQPAKLEDSAVYLCASSSASDWLVDEQFFGPGTRLTVL.

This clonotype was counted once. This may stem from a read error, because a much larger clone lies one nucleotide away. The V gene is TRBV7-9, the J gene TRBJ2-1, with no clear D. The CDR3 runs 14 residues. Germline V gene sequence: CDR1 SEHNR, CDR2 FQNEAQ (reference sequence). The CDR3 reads CASDQDHWYNGQFF. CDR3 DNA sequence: TGTGCCAGCGACCAGGATCATTGGTACAATGGGCAGTTCTTC.

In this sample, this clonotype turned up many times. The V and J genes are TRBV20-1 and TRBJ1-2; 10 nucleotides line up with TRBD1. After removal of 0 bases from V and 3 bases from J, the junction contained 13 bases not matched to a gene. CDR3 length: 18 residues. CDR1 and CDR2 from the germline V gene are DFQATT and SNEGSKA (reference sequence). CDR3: CSARDQHASGTGDYGYTF. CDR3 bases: TGCAGTGCTAGAGATCAACACGCCTCGGGGACAGGGGACTATGGCTACACCTTC.

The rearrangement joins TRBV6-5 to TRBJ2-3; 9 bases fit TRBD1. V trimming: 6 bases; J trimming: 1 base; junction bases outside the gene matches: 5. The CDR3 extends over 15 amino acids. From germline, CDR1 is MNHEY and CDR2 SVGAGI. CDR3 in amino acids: CASRPRTGGTDTQYF. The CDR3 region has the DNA TGTGCCAGCAGACCCAGGACAGGGGGCACAGATACGCAGTATTTT.

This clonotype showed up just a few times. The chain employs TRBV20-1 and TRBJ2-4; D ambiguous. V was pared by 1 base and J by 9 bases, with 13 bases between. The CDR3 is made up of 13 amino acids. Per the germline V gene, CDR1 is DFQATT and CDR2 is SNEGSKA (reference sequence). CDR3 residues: CSARVNSRGIQYF. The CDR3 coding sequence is TGCAGTGCTAGAGTGAATAGCCGAGGCATTCAGTACTTC.

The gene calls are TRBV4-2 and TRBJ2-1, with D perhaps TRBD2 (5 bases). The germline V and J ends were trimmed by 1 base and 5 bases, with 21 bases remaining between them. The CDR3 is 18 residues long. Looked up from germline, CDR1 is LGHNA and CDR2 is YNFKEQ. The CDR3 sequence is CASSQGLLATPRNNEQFF. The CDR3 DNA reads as TGTGCCAGCAGCCAAGGGTTGCTAGCCACTCCTAGGAACAATGAGCAGTTCTTC.

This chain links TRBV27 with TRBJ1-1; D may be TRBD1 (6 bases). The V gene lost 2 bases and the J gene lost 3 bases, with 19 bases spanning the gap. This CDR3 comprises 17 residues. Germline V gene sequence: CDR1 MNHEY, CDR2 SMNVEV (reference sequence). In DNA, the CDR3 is TGTGCCAGCAGTTTACGACTGGGGCAGGGGCCCCACACTGAAGCTTTCTTT. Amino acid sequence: CASSLRLGQGPHTEAFF.